The 17 T cell receptor beta chains given below trace back to one sample, sequenced in a study of T cell responses to AZD1222 COVID-19 vaccine. Repertoires were generated with immunoSEQ multiplex PCR, while TCRdb's copy carries only in-frame clones and drops some. This sample has approximately 110,000 clones; roughly 84% occur once, and the top ten carry around 6%. This specimen was peripheral blood, taken on day 0 of AZD1222 vaccination. The receptors originated from an adult in good health.

The chain employs TRBV7-6 and TRBJ1-2, with TRBD1 matching over 7 bases. The CDR3 is 13 residues long. With 2 bases clipped from V and 7 bases from J, the junction kept 4 bases outside the gene matches. Germline V gives CDR1 SGHVS, CDR2 FNYEAQ. CDR3 bases: TGTGCCAGCAGCTTAATTCAGGGGGGTGGCTACACCTTC. Translated: CASSLIQGGGYTF.

The V call is TRBV2, the J call TRBJ1-6; no definite D call. Between the trimmed V and J ends, which lost 2 bases and 6 bases, there was a span of 11 bases. The CDR3 is 15 amino acids. Germline CDR1 SNHLY, CDR2 FYNNEI. As DNA, the CDR3 is TGTGCCAGCAGTGAAACGAGTACCCCTAATTCACCCCTCCACTTT. Translation gives CASSETSTPNSPLHF.

This clone occurred a few times. In the same sample, other DNA sequences code for this CDR3. The rearrangement uses TRBV9 and TRBJ1-6; tentative D call: TRBD1 (5 bases). The length of the CDR3 is 14 residues. With 2 bases removed from V and 7 bases from J, the gap between germline ends came to 10 bases. The germline V gene has CDR1 SGDLS and CDR2 YYNGEE. CDR3 amino acids: CASSVGPENSPLHF. The CDR3 bases are TGTGCCAGCAGCGTGGGGCCCGAGAATTCACCCCTCCACTTT.

The genes are TRBV7-9 and TRBJ1-2, with a tentative D call TRBD1 (6 bases). V lost 1 base, J lost 8 bases, and 14 bases lay in between. Germline V CDR1 and CDR2: SEHNR, FQNEAQ (reference sequence). The CDR3 loop spans 14 amino acids. The CDR3 region is CASSLGWADRGYTF. CDR3 DNA sequence: TGTGCCAGCAGCTTAGGTTGGGCCGACAGGGGCTACACCTTC.

The J gene is TRBJ2-2, the V gene TRBV7-7; D may be TRBD1 (5 bases). The CDR3 spans 14 residues. Trimming removed 0 bases at V and 4 bases at J, with 6 bases between. Germline V gene data show CDR1 as SSHAT and CDR2 as FNYEAQ (reference sequence). For the CDR3, the DNA is TGTGCCAGCAGCTTAGCGGGGCCCACCGGGGAGCTGTTTTTT. Its protein is CASSLAGPTGELFF.

This clone came up once. The V call is TRBV7-9, the J call TRBJ2-1, with D perhaps TRBD2 (6 bases). The CDR3 length is 11 residues. Trimming took 5 bases from V and 9 from J, leaving 8 bases between them. Germline values: CDR1 SEHNR, CDR2 FQNEAQ (reference sequence). For the CDR3, the DNA is TGTGCCAGCAGCCAGGAGGGTGAGCAGTTCTTC. This encodes CASSQEGEQFF.

This rearrangement joins TRBV18 to TRBJ2-6; D ambiguous. CDR1 is KGHSH, CDR2 LQKENI, per germline. V lost 8 bases to trimming and J lost 2 bases, with 10 bases between them. The CDR3 spans 14 residues. CDR3 loop: CASTMETGANVLTF. CDR3 DNA sequence: TGTGCCAGCACAATGGAGACTGGGGCCAACGTCCTGACTTTC.

The chain employs TRBV9 and TRBJ2-5, with TRBD2 as a possible D gene (6 bases). Per the germline V gene, CDR1 is SGDLS and CDR2 is YYNGEE. The length of the CDR3 is 15 residues. V lost 1 base and J 3 bases, leaving 13 bases between the germline ends. CDR3 sequence: CASSVQGGRKETQYF. In DNA, the CDR3 is TGTGCCAGCAGCGTACAGGGAGGCAGGAAAGAGACCCAGTACTTC.

CDR3 DNA: TGTGCCAGCAGCCCCCTAGGGGGGCGGGCAGATACGCAGTATTTT. Translation gives CASSPLGGRADTQYF. This chain connects TRBV13 to TRBJ2-3, with D perhaps assigned TRBD1 or TRBD2 (6 bases each). Germline lookup yields CDR1 PRHDT and CDR2 FYEKMQ (reference sequence). CDR3 length: 15 amino acids. Between the trimmed V and J ends, which lost 5 bases and 4 bases, there was a span of 16 bases.

This chain joins TRBV5-5 and TRBJ1-5; the D is unclear. Trimming left V 0 bases short and J 2 bases short, with 9 bases between. The CDR3 has 15 residues. Germline-derived CDR1 and CDR2 are SGHKS and YYEKEE (reference sequence). CDR3 region: CASSLVSGRNQPQHF. The CDR3, as DNA: TGTGCCAGCAGCTTGGTCAGCGGGCGCAATCAGCCCCAGCATTTT. The full variable domain, with the rest looked up from reference TRBV5-5 and TRBJ1-5, is DAGVTQSPTHLIKTRGQQVTLRCSPISGHKSVSWYQQVLGQGPQFIFQYYEKEERGRGNFPDRFSARQFPNYSSELNVNALLLGDSALYLCASSLVSGRNQPQHFGDGTRLSIL.

This sequence joins TRBV7-9 and TRBJ1-1; D is ambiguous. V was pared by 1 base and J by 0 bases, with 9 bases between. The CDR3 length is 15 residues. Germline V lookup: CDR1 SEHNR, CDR2 FQNEAQ (reference sequence). The CDR3 sequence: CASSLEPPMNTEAFF. CDR3 DNA: TGTGCCAGCAGCTTAGAGCCACCGATGAACACTGAAGCTTTCTTT. The whole variable domain, remainder taken from reference TRBV7-9 and TRBJ1-1, is DTGVSQNPRHKITKRGQNVTFRCDPISEHNRLYWYRQTLGQGPEFLTYFQNEAQLEKSRLLSDRFSAERPKGSFSTLEIQRTEQGDSAMYLCASSLEPPMNTEAFFGQGTRLTVV.

The chain joins TRBV18 to TRBJ2-7, with a weak D call TRBD1 (5 bases). Germline CDR1 reads KGHSH; CDR2 reads LQKENI. This CDR3 has 14 residues. V was shortened by 1 base and J by 3 bases, with 10 bases between the two germline ends. The chain's CDR3 is CASSPQGSVYEQYF. In nucleotides, the CDR3 is TGTGCCAGCTCACCACAGGGGTCGGTCTACGAGCAGTACTTC.

The chain joins TRBV5-8 to TRBJ1-2; 10 bases are a match to TRBD1. The CDR3 consists of 16 residues. The V gene end was trimmed by 0 bases and the J gene end by 6 bases; junction bases not matched to a gene: 8. The germline gives CDR1 SGHTS, CDR2 YDEGEE. CDR3 region: CASSLGTGGRSDGYTF. The CDR3 bases are TGTGCCAGCAGCTTGGGGACAGGGGGGCGGTCCGATGGCTACACCTTC.

This clone is a singleton in its sample. The rearrangement uses TRBV6-5 and TRBJ2-5; the D is unclear. CDR1 and CDR2 from the germline V gene are MNHEY and SVGAGI. V shed 2 bases and J shed 4 bases, with 8 bases lying between them. This CDR3 region has 13 residues. The CDR3 coding sequence is TGTGCCAGCAGTTACAGTGTCATAGAGACCCAGTACTTC. Its protein product is CASSYSVIETQYF.

This clone appeared once. Other nucleotide sequences in the sample specify the same CDR3. This chain uses TRBV5-5 with TRBJ1-1; the D is unclear. The V end lost 0 bases, the J end lost 1 base, and 4 bases lay between the germline ends. From germline, CDR1 is SGHKS and CDR2 YYEKEE (reference sequence). The CDR3 covers 13 residues. Written as DNA, the CDR3 is TGTGCCAGCAGCTTGGCGGAGAACACTGAAGCTTTCTTT. This codes for CASSLAENTEAFF.

This chain links TRBV7-8 with TRBJ1-4; weak D call: TRBD1 (5 bases). There are 15 residues in the CDR3. Germline V lookup: CDR1 SGHVS, CDR2 FQNEAQ. V shed 0 bases and J shed 5 bases, with 10 bases lying between them. As DNA, the CDR3 is TGTGCCAGCAGCTTAGCGCTTGGGGACAATGAAAAACTGTTTTTT. Translating it yields CASSLALGDNEKLFF.

This clone appeared a single time. The sample carries other DNA sequences with the same CDR3. The rearrangement links TRBV6-1 to TRBJ1-5; 7 nucleotides match TRBD1. Trimming cost V 2 bases and J 0 bases; bases outside gene matches: 4. CDR1 is MNHNS, CDR2 SASEGT, per germline. The CDR3 is 16 residues long. CDR3 residues: CASSEHRGLSNQPQHF. In nucleotides, the CDR3 is TGTGCCAGCAGTGAACACAGGGGACTTAGCAATCAGCCCCAGCATTTT.